Shown below are 22 T cell receptor beta chains from a single sample sequenced in a study of patients and donors after allogeneic stem cell transplantation. TCRdb independently ran MiXCR on the RT-PCR reads; one entry per CDR3 protein. The table shows about 960,000 distinct CDR3 sequences, with roughly 18% occurring only once. The sample consisted of blood, either unsorted or a sorted T cell fraction (not recorded which). The receptors originated from a human donor who was either an allogeneic HSCT recipient or a stem cell or donor lymphocyte infusion donor (not recorded which). It is not recorded whose cells these are; they may come from a transplant donor.

V and J are TRBV9 and TRBJ2-3, with TRBD2 matching 7 bases. The CDR3 has 16 residues. Germline lookup yields CDR1 SGDLS and CDR2 YYNGEE. The trim removed 4 bases at V and 4 bases at J, leaving 12 bases unmatched. CDR3 sequence reads: CASSLREGASADTQYF. CDR3 sequence (DNA): TGTGCCAGCAGCCTGAGGGAGGGAGCTAGCGCAGATACGCAGTATTTT.

As DNA, the CDR3 is TGCAGCGCCGAGAGGGGTGGAACAGATACGCAGTATTTT. Translated, it gives CSAERGGTDTQYF. The V and J genes are TRBV29-1 and TRBJ2-3; the D call may be TRBD1 or TRBD2 (5 bases each). V gave up 7 bases and J gave up 3 bases, with 14 bases separating them. This CDR3 is built from 13 residues. Germline lookup yields CDR1 SQVTM and CDR2 ANQGSEA.

The J gene is TRBJ2-7, the V gene TRBV7-8; tentative D call: TRBD1 (5 bases). CDR3 size: 14 residues. V was clipped by 1 base and J by 0 bases, with 7 bases between them. Germline V lookup: CDR1 SGHVS, CDR2 FQNEAQ. CDR3 protein: CASSLGTHSYEQYF. CDR3 in DNA: TGTGCCAGCAGCTTAGGGACACACTCCTACGAGCAGTACTTC.

CDR3 in amino acids: CASSLSKPNNEQFF. The CDR3 region has the DNA TGCGCCAGCAGCTTGTCAAAACCCAACAATGAGCAGTTCTTC. The genes are TRBV5-1 and TRBJ2-1; no reliable D call. Germline V gene sequence: CDR1 SGHRS, CDR2 YFSETQ. The ends were cut back, 1 base at V and 5 bases at J, with 10 bases in the middle. This CDR3 is 14 amino acids long.

This clonotype was picked up a small number of times. This chain uses TRBV12-3 or TRBV12-4 with TRBJ1-2; 10 nucleotides line up with TRBD1. V was pared by 0 bases and J by 5 bases, with 9 bases of the junction left unmatched. This CDR3 has 17 residues. The CDR3: CASSLAPGTGALYGYTF. CDR3 bases: TGTGCCAGCAGTTTAGCTCCCGGGACAGGGGCCTTATATGGCTACACCTTC.

This clonotype has just a few counts. The rearrangement links TRBV10-3 to TRBJ1-2, with 7 bases matching TRBD1. The CDR3 loop spans 16 amino acids. J gave up 7 bases and V 0 bases, and 11 bases lay outside the gene matches. Germline CDR1 ENHRY, CDR2 SYGVKD. The CDR3 DNA follows: TGTGCCATCAGTGAGTCTGGTGAAAGGGGGCAACGTGGCTACACCTTC. This gives the protein CAISESGERGQRGYTF.

There are a few counts of this clonotype. This chain links TRBV11-2 with TRBJ2-7; 12 nucleotides match TRBD2. The CDR3 is 14 residues long. The junction had 3 bases not matched to a gene; V was cut back by 6 bases and J by 3 bases. Germline V gives CDR1 SGHAT, CDR2 FQNNGV. CDR3 nucleotides: TGTGCCAGCAGTGGACTAGCGGGAATCTACGAGCAGTACTTC. This encodes CASSGLAGIYEQYF.

This clonotype occurred a few times. The chain links TRBV30 to TRBJ1-5, with D hard to call. Germline values: CDR1 GTSNPN, CDR2 SVGIG (reference sequence). The CDR3 is 12 amino acids. The V end lost 2 bases, the J end lost 7 bases, and 9 bases lay between the germline ends. This CDR3 is CAWSRGLQPQHF. CDR3 DNA sequence: TGTGCCTGGAGTCGTGGGTTGCAGCCCCAGCATTTT.

The rearrangement joins TRBV6-1 to TRBJ2-2; TRBD1 matches at 8 bases. The length of the CDR3 is 14 residues. Germline loops: CDR1 MNHNS, CDR2 SASEGT. The ends lost 6 bases at V and 4 bases at J; junction bases unmatched: 4. For the CDR3, the DNA is TGTGCCAGCAGAAGGACAGGGACCACCGGGGAGCTGTTTTTT. Translation gives CASRRTGTTGELFF.

This clonotype turned up a few times. The V and J genes are TRBV18 and TRBJ2-7, with D maybe TRBD2 (6 bases). Germline V gives CDR1 KGHSH, CDR2 LQKENI. Trimming shortened V by 2 bases and J by 5 bases, and 13 bases separated the two germline ends. This CDR3 comprises 14 residues. CDR3 in DNA: TGTGCCAGCTCACCATTGGCGTGGGGGGACGAGCAGTACTTC. It yields the protein CASSPLAWGDEQYF.

This clonotype was observed a few times. The chain uses TRBV10-3 and TRBJ2-2; the D gene is possibly TRBD1 (6 bases). The CDR3 has 16 residues. CDR1 is ENHRY, CDR2 SYGVKD, per germline. Trimming removed 6 bases at V and 1 base at J, with 15 bases between. The CDR3 DNA sequence: TGTGCCATCAGCGTACACGGGACAAAGAACACCGGGGAGCTGTTTTTT. Translating gives CAISVHGTKNTGELFF.

This clonotype was seen a handful of times. The genes are TRBV3-1 and TRBJ2-1; 9 bases are a match to TRBD2. This CDR3 is 13 amino acids long. V shed 3 bases and J 15 bases; nucleotides not matched to a gene: 9. CDR1 and CDR2 from the germline V gene are LGHDT and YNNKEL (reference sequence). The CDR3 coding sequence is TGTGCCAGCAGCCAGAGCGTGGGACTAGCAATGTTCTTC. Protein product: CASSQSVGLAMFF.

V is TRBV6-1 and J is TRBJ1-2, with D tentatively TRBD1 (5 bases). CDR3 size: 16 residues. Germline V gene data show CDR1 as MNHNS and CDR2 as SASEGT. The V end lost 1 base, the J end lost 4 bases, and 16 bases lay between the germline ends. CDR3 amino acids: CASSEGSRPGFYGYTF. Here the CDR3 DNA reads TGTGCCAGCAGTGAAGGGTCAAGGCCAGGGTTCTATGGCTACACCTTC.

Here the CDR3 DNA reads TGCGCCAGCAGCTTGGTTTTGACGGGTCGCACCGGGGAGCTGTTTTTT. It specifies CASSLVLTGRTGELFF. The chain links TRBV5-1 to TRBJ2-2; D remains ambiguous. The germline gives CDR1 SGHRS, CDR2 YFSETQ. The V gene lost 0 bases and the J gene lost 4 bases, with 13 bases spanning the gap. The CDR3 sequence is 16 residues long.

This chain joins TRBV15 and TRBJ2-3; no clear D. The CDR3 has 15 residues. CDR1 LNHNV and CDR2 YYDKDF come from the germline V gene (reference sequence). V lost 0 bases and J lost 5, with 12 bases in between. In DNA form, the CDR3 reads TGTGCCACCAGCAGAGATAACCGCCAAGGAGATACGCAGTATTTT. Encoded protein: CATSRDNRQGDTQYF.

The chain employs TRBV2 and TRBJ2-7; no clear D. Germline V gene sequence: CDR1 SNHLY, CDR2 FYNNEI. The CDR3 length is 14 residues. The ends were cut back, 1 base at V and 4 bases at J, with 11 bases in the middle. The CDR3 bases are TGTGCCAGCAGTGAAGGACGGGTGCGATACGAGCAGTACTTC. Translated, it gives CASSEGRVRYEQYF.

The rearrangement uses TRBV6-1 and TRBJ1-6, with D possibly being TRBD1 (6 bases). Trimming left V 6 bases short and J 0 bases short, with 18 bases between. From germline, CDR1 is MNHNS and CDR2 SASEGT. This CDR3 contains 18 residues. CDR3: CASSPGTRKSSYNSPLHF. The CDR3, as DNA: TGTGCCAGCAGCCCCGGGACAAGAAAGAGCTCCTATAATTCACCCCTCCACTTT.

Ten or more counts support this clonotype. This chain connects TRBV12-3 or TRBV12-4 to TRBJ2-3; unclear D gene. V lost 1 base, J lost 4 bases, and 6 bases lay in between. The CDR3 spans 13 residues. The CDR3 DNA follows: TGTGCCAGCAGTTTAGTAGGAGCAGATACGCAGTATTTT. It yields the protein CASSLVGADTQYF.

The J gene is TRBJ1-1, the V gene TRBV29-1; D ambiguous. Germline CDR1 is SQVTM and CDR2 is ANQGSEA. Trimming took 1 base from V and 4 from J, leaving 10 bases between them. The CDR3 runs to 13 residues. The CDR3: CSVEGVKGTEAFF. In DNA, the CDR3 is TGCAGCGTTGAAGGGGTGAAAGGCACTGAAGCTTTCTTT.

The DNA of the CDR3 is TGCAGTGCTCGTATGGGGACAGGGGCTCTAGAGCAGTACTTC. Its protein is CSARMGTGALEQYF. This chain uses TRBV20-1 with TRBJ2-7, with 10 bases lining up with TRBD1. Trimming cost V 5 bases and J 7 bases; bases outside gene matches: 11. The V gene's germline CDR1 is DFQATT and CDR2 SNEGSKA (reference sequence). This CDR3 has 14 residues.

There are many counts of this clonotype. This chain links TRBV29-1 with TRBJ2-7; D may be TRBD2 (5 bases). Germline CDR1 reads SQVTM; CDR2 reads ANQGSEA. The CDR3 spans 14 residues. V was shortened by 3 bases and J by 0 bases, with 12 bases between the two germline ends. For the CDR3, the DNA is TGCAGCGTTGAGTCGGGATGGGGCTCCTACGAGCAGTACTTC. This translates into CSVESGWGSYEQYF.

Only a few counts were recorded for this clonotype. The CDR3 bases are TGCGCCAGCAGCCAAGATATAATCCAAGAGACCCAGTACTTC. Its protein is CASSQDIIQETQYF. This sequence joins TRBV4-3 and TRBJ2-5; D not certain. The germline CDR1 and CDR2 sequences are LGHNA and YSLEER. The CDR3 covers 14 residues. V gave up 0 bases and J gave up 1 base, with 6 bases separating them.